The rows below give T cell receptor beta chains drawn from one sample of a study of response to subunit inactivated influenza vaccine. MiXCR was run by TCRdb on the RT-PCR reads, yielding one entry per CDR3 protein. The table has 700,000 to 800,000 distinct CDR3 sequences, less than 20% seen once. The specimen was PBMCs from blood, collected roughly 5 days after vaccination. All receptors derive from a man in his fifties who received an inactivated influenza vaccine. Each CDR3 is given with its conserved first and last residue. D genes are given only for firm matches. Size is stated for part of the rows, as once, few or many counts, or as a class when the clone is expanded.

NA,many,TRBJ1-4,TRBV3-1,TGTGCCAGCAGCCAAGGAGCGGCAACTAATGAAAAACTGTTTTTT,CASSQGAATNEKLFF
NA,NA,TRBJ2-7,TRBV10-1,TGCGCCAGCAGTGAGTCGGGGGCAGGTGGCTACGAGCAGTACTTC,CASSESGAGGYEQYF
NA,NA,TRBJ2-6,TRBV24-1,TGTGCCACCAGTGGCAAGATCTCTGGGGCCAACGTCCTGACTTTC,CATSGKISGANVLTF
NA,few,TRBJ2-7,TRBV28,TGTGCCAGCAGCCGTCCTTTCATTGATCCCGGACAGAGCCCCTACGAGCAGTACTTC,CASSRPFIDPGQSPYEQYF
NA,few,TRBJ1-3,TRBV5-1,TGCGCCAGCAGCTTGGAAGAGGGGAACACCATATATTTT,CASSLEEGNTIYF
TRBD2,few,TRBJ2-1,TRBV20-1,TGCAGTGCTAGTATGGCTAGCGGGAGCAGTGAGGAGTTCTTC,CSASMASGSSEEFF
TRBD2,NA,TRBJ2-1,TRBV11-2,TGTGCCAGCAGCTCCAGCCTGCTAGCGGGGTCTAGCTCCTACAATGAGCAGTTCTTC,CASSSSLLAGSSSYNEQFF
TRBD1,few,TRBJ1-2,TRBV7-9,TGTGCCAGCAGCCCCCAGGGACAGTCCCTGAGCTATGGCTACACCTTC,CASSPQGQSLSYGYTF
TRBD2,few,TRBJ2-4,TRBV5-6,TGTGCCAGCAGCTTGTTTCCTAGCGGGAACATTCAGTACTTC,CASSLFPSGNIQYF
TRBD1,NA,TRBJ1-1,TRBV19,TGTGCCAGTAGCCCGTGGACAGGGACAACGAACACTGAAGCTTTCTTT,CASSPWTGTTNTEAFF
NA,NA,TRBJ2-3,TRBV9,TGTGCCAGCAGCGTGAGACCCACCACAGATACGCAGTATTTT,CASSVRPTTDTQYF
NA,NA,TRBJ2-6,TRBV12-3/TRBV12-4,TGTGCCAGCAGTCTAGAAGCCAACGTCCTGACTTTC,CASSLEANVLTF
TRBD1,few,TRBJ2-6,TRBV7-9,TGTGCCAGCAGCTTACGTGGGCAGGGGGACCTCTCTGGGGCCAACGTCCTGACTTTC,CASSLRGQGDLSGANVLTF
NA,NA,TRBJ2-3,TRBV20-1,TGCAGTGCTTATGACAGAAGTATAAGGAGGGACACAGATACGCAGTATTTT,CSAYDRSIRRDTDTQYF
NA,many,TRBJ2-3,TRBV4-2,TGTGCCAGCAGCCAAGGGCCGGGACAGGTTAGCGGGGTCTACACAGATACGCAGTATTTT,CASSQGPGQVSGVYTDTQYF
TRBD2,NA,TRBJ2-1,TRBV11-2,TGTGCCAGCAGCTCCACCGGGACTAGCGGGGGGTACAATGAGCAGTTCTTC,CASSSTGTSGGYNEQFF
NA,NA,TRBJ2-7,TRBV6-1,TGTGCCAGCAGTGGAACAGGGATCGCTACCTACGAGCAGTACTTC,CASSGTGIATYEQYF
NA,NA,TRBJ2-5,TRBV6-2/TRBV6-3,TGTGCCAGCAGTCCCGGGAGCAGGGTTACTGAGACCCAGTACTTC,CASSPGSRVTETQYF
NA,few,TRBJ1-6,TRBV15,TGTGCCACCAGCAGAGATCTCTTGGGGAATTCACCCCTCCACTTT,CATSRDLLGNSPLHF
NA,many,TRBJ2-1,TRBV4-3,TGCGCCAGCAGCCAGGTCCGGGGGTACTACAATGAGCAGTTCTTC,CASSQVRGYYNEQFF
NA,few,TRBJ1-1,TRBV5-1,TGCGCCAGCAGCTTGAATGGGCAGGGGAACACTGAAGCTTTCTTT,CASSLNGQGNTEAFF
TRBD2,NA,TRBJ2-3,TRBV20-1,TGCAGTGCTAGAGAAGGAAGCGGGGCCCCAGATACGCAGTATTTT,CSAREGSGAPDTQYF
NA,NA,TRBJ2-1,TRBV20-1,TGCAGTGCTAGAGATCTACGGGGGACGTACAATGAGCAGTTCTTC,CSARDLRGTYNEQFF
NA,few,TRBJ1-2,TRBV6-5,TGTGCCAGCAGTTACATAGGGGGATTCAACTATGGCTACACCTTC,CASSYIGGFNYGYTF
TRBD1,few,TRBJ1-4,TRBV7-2,TGTGCCAGCAGCCTGCGACAGGGCTCGCACGAAAAACTGTTTTTT,CASSLRQGSHEKLFF
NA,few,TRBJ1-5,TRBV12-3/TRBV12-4,TGTGCCAGCAGAAACGGGGGGGCGGGCAATCAGCCCCAGCATTTT,CASRNGGAGNQPQHF
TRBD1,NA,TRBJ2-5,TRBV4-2,TGTGCCAGCAGCCAAACCACGGACAGGGGCCAAGAGACCCAGTACTTC,CASSQTTDRGQETQYF
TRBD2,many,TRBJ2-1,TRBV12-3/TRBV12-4,TGTGCCAGCAGTTTTCTAGCGGGGGCCAACAATGAGCAGTTCTTC,CASSFLAGANNEQFF
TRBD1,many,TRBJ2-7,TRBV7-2,TGTGCCAGCAGCGCATACAGGGGTAGCTACGAGCAGTACTTC,CASSAYRGSYEQYF
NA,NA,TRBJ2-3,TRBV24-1,TGTGCCACCAGAGCCAAGGGGACACCGGGTTCTAGCACAGATACGCAGTATTTT,CATRAKGTPGSSTDTQYF
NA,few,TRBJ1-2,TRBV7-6,TGTGCCAGCAGCATTAGCAGGCCGGAAAATGGTGGCTACACCTTC,CASSISRPENGGYTF
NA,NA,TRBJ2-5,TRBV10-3,TGTGCCATCAGTGAGTCGGAGGGAGAGACCCAGTACTTC,CAISESEGETQYF
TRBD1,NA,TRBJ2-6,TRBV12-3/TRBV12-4,TGTGCCAGCGACGACAGGGGCTGGGCTAACGTCCTGACTTTC,CASDDRGWANVLTF
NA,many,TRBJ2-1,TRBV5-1,TGTGCCAGCAGTCCCGGGGACTCCTACAATGAGCAGTTCTTC,CASSPGDSYNEQFF
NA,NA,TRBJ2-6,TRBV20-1,TGCAGTGCTATCCCCTGGCCAGGGAAAGTTAAAAGGGCCAACGTCCTGACTTTC,CSAIPWPGKVKRANVLTF
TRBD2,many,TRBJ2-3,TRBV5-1,TGCGCCAGCAGCCCTCGCGGGAGAGGAGATACGCAGTATTTT,CASSPRGRGDTQYF
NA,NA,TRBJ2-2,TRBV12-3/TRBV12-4,TGTGCCAGCAGTCCCCGAGGGCGTCCCGGGGAGCTGTTTTTT,CASSPRGRPGELFF
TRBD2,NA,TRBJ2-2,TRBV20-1,TGCAGTGCTAGACCCTCGAGGGCTAGCGGGAGGGCCGGAACCGGGGAGCTGTTTTTT,CSARPSRASGRAGTGELFF
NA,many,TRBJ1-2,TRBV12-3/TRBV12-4,TGTGCCAGCAGCCTCGGGAAAAACTATGGCTACACCTTC,CASSLGKNYGYTF
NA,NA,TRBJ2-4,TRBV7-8,TGTGCCAGCAGCTACGGCGGGGTGGCCAAAAACATTCAGTACTTC,CASSYGGVAKNIQYF
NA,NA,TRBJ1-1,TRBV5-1,TGCGCCAGCAGCCCGGACGTGACCGGGGCCACTGAAGCTTTCTTT,CASSPDVTGATEAFF
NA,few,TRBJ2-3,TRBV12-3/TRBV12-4,TGTGCCAGCAGTTTAGGTAGTCGCTACTCCGGTACGCAGTATTTT,CASSLGSRYSGTQYF
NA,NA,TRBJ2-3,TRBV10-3,TGTGCCATCAGCAGTTCAAACGCGGCAGTCACAGATACGCAGTATTTT,CAISSSNAAVTDTQYF
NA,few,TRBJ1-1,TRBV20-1,TGCAGTGCTAGCGGACAGAACCTTTGGGACACTGAAGCTTTCTTT,CSASGQNLWDTEAFF
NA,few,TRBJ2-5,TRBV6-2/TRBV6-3,TGTGCCAGCAGTCAAAGGGACCCTAGCCGCGAGACCCAGTACTTC,CASSQRDPSRETQYF
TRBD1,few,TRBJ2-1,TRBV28,TGTGCCAGCAGCTCAGGGGGTAGCGCAAACTACAATGAGCAGTTCTTC,CASSSGGSANYNEQFF
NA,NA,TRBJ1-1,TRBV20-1,TGCAGTGCTAGAGAGTCGGCCGGGACACTAAACACTGAAGCTTTCTTT,CSARESAGTLNTEAFF
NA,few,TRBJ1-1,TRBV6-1,TGTGCCAGCAGCGACGGACAGCAATTCACTGAAGCTTTCTTT,CASSDGQQFTEAFF
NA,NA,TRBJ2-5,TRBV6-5,TGTGCCAGCAGTTACTCGAGACTACCACAAGAGACCCAGTACTTC,CASSYSRLPQETQYF
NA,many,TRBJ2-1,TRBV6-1,TGTGCCAGCAGCCCCGACTCGAGCTCCTACAATGAGCAGTTCTTC,CASSPDSSSYNEQFF
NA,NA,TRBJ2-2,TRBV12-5,TGTGCTAGTGGTTTTAGGTCCGGGGAGCTGTTTTTT,CASGFRSGELFF
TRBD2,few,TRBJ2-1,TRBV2,TGTGCCAGCAGTGAAGCGCTCGGGACTAGCGGCATGTACAATGAGCAGTTCTTC,CASSEALGTSGMYNEQFF
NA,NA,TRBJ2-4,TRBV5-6,TGTGCCAGCAGCTTCCTCGGGCAAGCCAAAAACATTCAGTACTTC,CASSFLGQAKNIQYF
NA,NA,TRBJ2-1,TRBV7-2,TGTGCCAGCAGGCCAACCAGGGGGAGGTACAATGAGCAGTTCTTC,CASRPTRGRYNEQFF
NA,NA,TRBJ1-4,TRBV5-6,TGTGCCAGCAGCTTAGGGGTAAAACTGGAAAAACTGTTTTTT,CASSLGVKLEKLFF
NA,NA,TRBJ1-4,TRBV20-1,TGCAGTGCTAGGCCCAGGGGAACTACAGGGAATGAAAAACTGTTTTTT,CSARPRGTTGNEKLFF
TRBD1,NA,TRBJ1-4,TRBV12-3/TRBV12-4,TGTGCCAGCAGTATAACCGGGACAGGGAATGAAAAACTGTTTTTT,CASSITGTGNEKLFF
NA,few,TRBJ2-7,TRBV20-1,TGCAGTGCTAGAGTGGACTTTACCTACGAGCAGTACTTC,CSARVDFTYEQYF